A selection of T cell receptor beta chains follows, all from one sample in a study of blood T cell repertoires in COVID-19. Profiling relied on immunoSEQ multiplex PCR, and the TCRdb table lists in-frame clones only, not all of them. The sample holds tens of thousands of clones, around 90% seen once. The sequencing input was peripheral blood. These receptor sequences come from a woman between 55 and 75 years old with COVID-19, enrolled during active disease. Each CDR3 is given with its conserved first and last residue. Fields, in order: CDR3 protein, CDR3 DNA, D gene, clone size, V gene, J gene. The D gene is left open where the match is weak. Part of the rows lack a size; the others show once, few, many or a class for expanded clones.

CDR3aa: CASSPERGGKNEQFF
CDR3nt: TGTGCCAGCAGCCCGGAGCGGGGGGGCAAGAATGAGCAGTTCTTC
d_gene: TRBD2
abundance: .
v_gene: TRBV5-6
j_gene: TRBJ2-1

CDR3aa: CASSSLAGVPANEQFF
CDR3nt: TGTGCCAGCAGTTCATTAGCGGGAGTCCCTGCCAATGAGCAGTTCTTC
d_gene: TRBD2
abundance: .
v_gene: TRBV6-6
j_gene: TRBJ2-1

CDR3aa: CASTRGTGDEKLFF
CDR3nt: TGTGCCAGTACCAGGGGGACAGGAGATGAAAAACTGTTTTTT
d_gene: TRBD1
abundance: .
v_gene: TRBV19
j_gene: TRBJ1-4

CDR3aa: CASSLASGDQPQHF
CDR3nt: TGCGCCAGCAGCTTGGCCTCGGGGGATCAGCCCCAGCATTTT
d_gene: .
abundance: .
v_gene: TRBV5-1
j_gene: TRBJ1-5

CDR3aa: CASIAPGGDEQYF
CDR3nt: TGTGCCAGCATTGCCCCAGGGGGCGACGAGCAGTACTTC
d_gene: TRBD1
abundance: .
v_gene: TRBV6-6
j_gene: TRBJ2-7

CDR3aa: CASSSDRGLDIQYF
CDR3nt: TGTGCCAGCTCATCCGACAGGGGACTGGACATTCAGTACTTC
d_gene: TRBD1
abundance: .
v_gene: TRBV18
j_gene: TRBJ2-4

CDR3aa: CASRPTSGRGETQYF
CDR3nt: TGTGCCAGCAGACCTACCAGCGGGAGAGGAGAGACCCAGTACTTC
d_gene: TRBD2
abundance: .
v_gene: TRBV6-5
j_gene: TRBJ2-5

CDR3aa: CASSGTDFQETQYF
CDR3nt: TGCGCCAGCAGCGGGACAGACTTCCAAGAGACCCAGTACTTC
d_gene: TRBD1
abundance: .
v_gene: TRBV5-1
j_gene: TRBJ2-5

CDR3aa: CASSRQPYEQYF
CDR3nt: TGTGCCAGCAGTCGACAGCCCTACGAGCAGTACTTC
d_gene: .
abundance: .
v_gene: TRBV12-3/TRBV12-4
j_gene: TRBJ2-7

CDR3aa: CATSRARSGTSTDTQYF
CDR3nt: TGTGCCACCAGCAGAGCCCGTAGCGGAACTAGCACAGATACGCAGTATTTT
d_gene: .
abundance: .
v_gene: TRBV15
j_gene: TRBJ2-3

CDR3aa: CASLTPGTGCYTF
CDR3nt: TGTGCCAGCTTAACTCCAGGGACAGGGTGCTACACCTTC
d_gene: TRBD1
abundance: .
v_gene: TRBV25-1
j_gene: TRBJ1-2

CDR3aa: CAWSVRGDQPQHF
CDR3nt: TGTGCCTGGAGTGTACGGGGGGATCAGCCCCAGCATTTT
d_gene: .
abundance: .
v_gene: TRBV30
j_gene: TRBJ1-5

CDR3aa: CASNRQANQPQHF
CDR3nt: TGTGCCAGCAATAGACAGGCTAATCAGCCCCAGCATTTT
d_gene: .
abundance: .
v_gene: TRBV6-5
j_gene: TRBJ1-5

CDR3aa: CASRSGGASNQPQHF
CDR3nt: TGTGCCAGCAGGTCGGGGGGGGCGAGCAATCAGCCCCAGCATTTT
d_gene: .
abundance: .
v_gene: TRBV6-5
j_gene: TRBJ1-5

CDR3aa: CASSGGTEQETQYF
CDR3nt: TGTGCCAGCAGCGGCGGGACGGAACAAGAGACCCAGTACTTC
d_gene: .
abundance: once
v_gene: TRBV5-4
j_gene: TRBJ2-5

CDR3aa: CASRTTSGRAPGELFF
CDR3nt: TGTGCCAGCAGAACTACTAGCGGGAGGGCCCCCGGGGAGCTGTTTTTT
d_gene: TRBD2
abundance: .
v_gene: TRBV28
j_gene: TRBJ2-2

CDR3aa: CASRGTSGRAAETQYF
CDR3nt: TGTGCCAGCAGAGGGACTAGCGGGAGGGCCGCAGAGACCCAGTACTTC
d_gene: TRBD2
abundance: .
v_gene: TRBV28
j_gene: TRBJ2-5

CDR3aa: CASSPRGTSLSSYNEQFF
CDR3nt: TGTGCCAGCTCACCACGAGGGACTAGCCTGAGCTCCTACAATGAGCAGTTCTTC
d_gene: TRBD2
abundance: .
v_gene: TRBV18
j_gene: TRBJ2-1

CDR3aa: CASKDRGLYTEAFF
CDR3nt: TGTGCCAGTAAGGACAGGGGGCTATACACTGAAGCTTTCTTT
d_gene: TRBD1
abundance: .
v_gene: TRBV19
j_gene: TRBJ1-1

CDR3aa: CASSAVGRENTEAFF
CDR3nt: TGTGCCAGCAGCGCAGTGGGGCGGGAGAACACTGAAGCTTTCTTT
d_gene: .
abundance: once
v_gene: TRBV6-5
j_gene: TRBJ1-1

CDR3aa: CASSTVKGPFNSPLHF
CDR3nt: TGTGCCAGCAGCACCGTGAAGGGGCCATTTAATTCACCCCTCCACTTT
d_gene: .
abundance: .
v_gene: TRBV11-2
j_gene: TRBJ1-6

CDR3aa: CASSWTGYGYTF
CDR3nt: TGTGCCAGCAGCTGGACAGGCTATGGCTACACCTTC
d_gene: TRBD1
abundance: .
v_gene: TRBV13
j_gene: TRBJ1-2

CDR3aa: CASGLATGELFF
CDR3nt: TGCGCCAGCGGCCTGGCTACCGGGGAGCTGTTTTTT
d_gene: .
abundance: .
v_gene: TRBV10-1
j_gene: TRBJ2-2

CDR3aa: CASSLEGDTQYF
CDR3nt: TGTGCCAGCAGCTTGGAGGGGGATACGCAGTATTTT
d_gene: .
abundance: .
v_gene: TRBV5-8
j_gene: TRBJ2-3

CDR3aa: CASSFGQVNIQYF
CDR3nt: TGTGCCAGCAGTTTTGGACAGGTAAACATTCAGTACTTC
d_gene: TRBD1
abundance: .
v_gene: TRBV12-3/TRBV12-4
j_gene: TRBJ2-4

CDR3aa: CASRPGGGNTIYF
CDR3nt: TGTGCCAGCAGGCCGGGTGGAGGAAACACCATATATTTT
d_gene: .
abundance: .
v_gene: TRBV12-3/TRBV12-4
j_gene: TRBJ1-3

CDR3aa: CASSQRQGVGETQYF
CDR3nt: TGCGCCAGCAGCCAACGACAGGGGGTAGGGGAGACCCAGTACTTC
d_gene: TRBD1
abundance: .
v_gene: TRBV4-3
j_gene: TRBJ2-5

CDR3aa: CASSTYRAVHEQYF
CDR3nt: TGTGCCAGCAGCACATACAGGGCGGTCCACGAGCAGTACTTC
d_gene: .
abundance: few
v_gene: TRBV7-2
j_gene: TRBJ2-7

CDR3aa: CASSLVTGLGNEQFF
CDR3nt: TGCGCCAGCAGCTTGGTAACGGGACTAGGAAATGAGCAGTTCTTC
d_gene: TRBD2
abundance: .
v_gene: TRBV5-1
j_gene: TRBJ2-1

CDR3aa: CASSPLVATNEKLFF
CDR3nt: TGTGCCAGCAGTCCCTTAGTAGCAACTAATGAAAAACTGTTTTTT
d_gene: .
abundance: few
v_gene: TRBV28
j_gene: TRBJ1-4

CDR3aa: CSARPHNEQFF
CDR3nt: TGCAGTGCTAGACCTCACAATGAGCAGTTCTTC
d_gene: .
abundance: .
v_gene: TRBV20-1
j_gene: TRBJ2-1

CDR3aa: CASSSDRGSYNEQFF
CDR3nt: TGTGCCAGCAGTTCGGACAGGGGCTCCTACAATGAGCAGTTCTTC
d_gene: TRBD1
abundance: .
v_gene: TRBV2
j_gene: TRBJ2-1

CDR3aa: CASRPTGMRGYTF
CDR3nt: TGTGCCAGCAGACCCACAGGGATGCGTGGCTACACCTTC
d_gene: .
abundance: .
v_gene: TRBV12-3/TRBV12-4
j_gene: TRBJ1-2

CDR3aa: CASSSGTGYNQPQHF
CDR3nt: TGTGCCAGCAGTTCCGGGACAGGGTACAATCAGCCCCAGCATTTT
d_gene: TRBD1
abundance: .
v_gene: TRBV7-2
j_gene: TRBJ1-5